The 9 T cell receptor beta chains in this list originate from one sample, sequenced in a study of blood T cell repertoires in COVID-19. The protocol was immunoSEQ multiplex PCR, while the TCRdb copy is restricted to in-frame clones and leaves out a portion. There are 50,000 to 65,000 clones in the sample; 85% to 95% occur only once, and 2.5% to 3.5% lies in the top ten. The sample comprised peripheral blood. The receptors originated from a man aged 45-65 years with acute or convalescent COVID-19.

The J gene is TRBJ1-3, the V gene TRBV19, with D hard to call. V was pared by 1 base and J by 0 bases, with 10 bases between. The CDR3 extends over 16 amino acids. Germline values: CDR1 LNHDA, CDR2 SQIVND (reference sequence). The CDR3 DNA reads as TGTGCCAGTAGTATAGGCAACAGCAACTCTGGAAACACCATATATTTT. Its protein product is CASSIGNSNSGNTIYF.

The gene calls are TRBV21-1 and TRBJ2-1; the D call TRBD2 from the table was never checked on the DNA. TRBV21-1 is marked as a pseudogene. This CDR3 region has 13 residues. CDR3 in amino acids: CANGRVPYNEQFF. In DNA, the CDR3 is TGTGCCAATGGCCGGGTCCCCTACAATGAGCAGTTCTTC.

The chain recombines TRBV27 with TRBJ2-2; 8 positions agree with TRBD1. The germline gives CDR1 MNHEY, CDR2 SMNVEV (reference sequence). The J segment lost 1 base and the V segment lost 3 bases, leaving 4 bases of the junction unmatched. The CDR3 extends over 16 amino acids. Here the CDR3 reads CASSFGGQGNTGELFF. The CDR3 coding sequence is TGTGCCAGCAGTTTTGGTGGACAGGGGAACACCGGGGAGCTGTTTTTT.

The CDR3 region has the DNA TGTGCCAGTAGTTCCCAACCTAGCGGGGGCCGCACAGATACGCAGTATTTT. Protein product: CASSSQPSGGRTDTQYF. This chain joins TRBV19 and TRBJ2-3, with TRBD2 matching 10 bases. Unmatched junction bases numbered 9, after V lost 5 bases and J lost 1 base. The germline CDR1 and CDR2 sequences are LNHDA and SQIVND (reference sequence). The CDR3 contains 17 residues.

The rearrangement uses TRBV3-1 (or the pseudogene TRBV3-2) and TRBJ1-6, with 7 bases aligning to TRBD1. After removal of 7 bases from V and 8 bases from J, the junction contained 11 bases not matched to a gene. This CDR3 region has 15 residues. Germline V lookup: CDR1 LGHDT, CDR2 YNNKEL (reference sequence). The CDR3 is CASTPDRRKDSPLHF. For the CDR3, the DNA is TGTGCCAGCACTCCGGACAGGCGCAAAGATTCACCCCTCCACTTT.

The chain combines TRBV2 with TRBJ1-3; 8 bases are shared with TRBD1. The germline gives CDR1 SNHLY, CDR2 FYNNEI. This CDR3 comprises 14 residues. Unmatched junction bases numbered 11, after V lost 8 bases and J lost 8 bases. This CDR3 reads CASLMDRVKDTIYF. The CDR3, as DNA: TGTGCCAGCCTGATGGACAGGGTTAAGGACACCATATATTTT.

This chain uses TRBV18 with TRBJ2-1; D may be TRBD2 (7 bases). V shed 2 bases and J shed 16 bases, with 24 bases lying between them. This CDR3 is 15 amino acids long. Germline CDR1 reads KGHSH; CDR2 reads LQKENI. The CDR3 region is CASSPSTNRGGAIFF. CDR3 sequence (DNA): TGTGCCAGCTCACCATCAACCAACCGAGGGGGGGCAATATTCTTC.

The chain joins TRBV4-1 to TRBJ2-7, with 7 bases lining up with TRBD1. Trimming took 0 bases from V and 1 from J; bases not matched to a gene: 6. The germline V gene encodes CDR1 MGHRA and CDR2 YSYEKL. The CDR3 extends over 16 amino acids. The CDR3 DNA reads TGCGCCAGCAGCCAAGAGGGACCGGGACAGTCCTACGAGCAGTACTTC. It translates to CASSQEGPGQSYEQYF.

The chain joins TRBV5-4 to TRBJ1-5; weak D call: TRBD1 (6 bases). V lost 5 bases to trimming and J lost 0 bases, with 12 bases between them. The CDR3 runs 15 residues. Germline CDR1 is SGHNT and CDR2 is YYREEE (reference sequence). The CDR3 DNA sequence: TGTGCCAGCAGTCGACAGGTTTATAGCAATCAGCCCCAGCATTTT. Protein: CASSRQVYSNQPQHF.